These 29 T cell receptor beta chains originate from one sample sequenced in a study of tumor-infiltrating lymphocytes in primary liver carcinoma. Priming with a constant-region primer yielded TCR beta cDNA from around 540 ng total RNA. Each TCR beta library was derived from three nested multiplex PCR rounds that employed slightly modified ARM-PCR. Use of TRBV1-TRBV30 forward primers with a C-beta reverse primer characterized the first two PCR rounds, which lasted around 10 cycles each. TCRdb re-called the multiplex PCR reads through MiXCR, storing one row per CDR3 protein. The sample lists tens of thousands of distinct CDR3 sequences, about two thirds seen once, with roughly three fifths in the top ten. Investigators took RNA and DNA out together from approximately 22-30 mg of unsorted bulk tissue. The specimen sequenced was liver tumor tissue from sampling region 2. Subset here: tumor region T2, inferior pole. All receptors come from a man aged 35-49 years with primary liver carcinoma and hepatitis B virus infection.

To note about this clonotype: Given the absence of the conserved phenylalanine or tryptophan at the CDR3 end, a read error is likely. The V call is TRBV5-4, the J call TRBJ2-5, with 7 bases identical to TRBD1. Germline CDR1 reads SGHNT; CDR2 reads YYREEE (reference sequence). The CDR3 is made up of 14 amino acids. Unmatched junction bases numbered 7, after V lost 5 bases and J lost 3 bases. The CDR3 region is CASRQQGPEETQYL. The CDR3 DNA is TGTGCCAGCAGACAACAGGGGCCGGAAGAGACCCAGTACTTA.

Note on this clonotype: One junction end does not reproduce the germline sequence, and a read error may be involved. The genes are TRBV11-2 and TRBJ2-1; D not resolved. The CDR3 extends over 13 amino acids. Germline V lookup: CDR1 SGHAT, CDR2 FQNNGV. The CDR3 DNA reads as TGTACCAGCAGCCCATCATATGACAATGAGCAGATCTTC. Protein product: CTSSPSYDNEQIF.

As regards this clonotype: Sequence at one end of the junction differs from germline and may be a read error. The chain recombines TRBV5-6 with TRBJ2-3, with D tentatively TRBD1 (6 bases). The CDR3 has 17 residues. Germline V gene sequence: CDR1 SGHDT, CDR2 YYEEEE. CDR3 coding DNA: TGTGTCAGCAGCTCGCCGGGACACCAACTACGCACAAATACGCAGTATTTT. Translating gives CVSSSPGHQLRTNTQYF.

In this sample, this clonotype turned up many times. Since no conserved phenylalanine or tryptophan closes the CDR3, a read error is the likely cause. This sequence joins TRBV11-3 and TRBJ2-2; possible D gene TRBD1, 6 bases. In germline, CDR1 is SGHNT, CDR2 YENEEA. The CDR3 has 15 residues. With 6 bases removed from V and 10 bases from J, the gap between germline ends came to 21 bases. The CDR3: CASSLSPRGDAELFY. In DNA, the CDR3 is TGTGCCAGCAGTTTGTCCCCCAGGGGCGACGCGGAGCTGTTTTAT.

Worth noting for this clonotype: This is likely a read error, given that the CDR3 carries no conserved phenylalanine or tryptophan at its end. V gene TRBV5-1 combines with J gene TRBJ2-5; 7 bases map to TRBD1. The germline gives CDR1 SGHRS, CDR2 YFSETQ. This CDR3 contains 14 residues. V was clipped by 0 bases and J by 5 bases; unmatched bases: 4. In DNA, the CDR3 is TGCGCCAGCAGCTTGGAGGGGGCCTGGGAGACCCAGTACTTA. Protein sequence: CASSLEGAWETQYL.

There are a few counts of this clonotype. This could be a read error, since a much larger clone is one nucleotide away. The chain employs TRBV7-9 and TRBJ2-6; maybe TRBD2 (5 bases). V was shortened by 5 bases and J by 4 bases, with 12 bases between the two germline ends. The CDR3 extends over 15 amino acids. Germline CDR1 is SEHNR and CDR2 is FQNEAQ (reference sequence). CDR3 protein: CASSTGVSGANVLTF. The CDR3 DNA reads TGTGCCAGCAGCACCGGGGTCAGCGGGGCCAACGTCCTGACTTTC.

About this clonotype: One junction end does not reproduce the germline sequence, and a read error may be involved. The chain employs TRBV29-1 and TRBJ2-3, with D possibly matching TRBD2 (7 bases). In germline, CDR1 is SQVTM, CDR2 ANQGSEA. This CDR3 is built from 14 residues. The CDR3 coding sequence is TGCAGCGGTCTAAGGGGGAGGGGAACAGATATGCAGTATTTT. This encodes CSGLRGRGTDMQYF.

This clonotype has only one observation. The junction does not match germline at one end; this may be a read error. The V gene is TRBV12-3 or TRBV12-4, the J gene TRBJ2-2; D perhaps matches TRBD2 (6 bases). The CDR3 contains 17 residues. In DNA form, the CDR3 reads TGTGCCAGCAGTTTTTTCGCCGGGGGATTTAACACCGGGGAGCTGCTTTTT. It encodes CASSFFAGGFNTGELLF.

Details on this clonotype: An end of the junction differs from the germline gene, which may be a read error. The J gene is TRBJ2-3, the V gene TRBV11-2; D uncertain. From germline, CDR1 is SGHAT and CDR2 FQNNGV. The CDR3 is made up of 15 amino acids. Written as DNA, the CDR3 is TGTACCAGCAGCACCCCGGAAGGGCGAGCAGATACGCAGTATTTT. Translating gives CTSSTPEGRADTQYF.

V usage is TRBV28 and J usage is TRBJ2-7; weak D call: TRBD2 (6 bases). This CDR3 has 15 amino acids. In germline, CDR1 is MDHEN, CDR2 SYDVKM. V lost 5 bases to trimming and J lost 5 bases, with 19 bases between them. The CDR3 nucleotides read TGTGCCAGCAGTAGGGGACTGCAGGATTCCAACGAGCAGTACTTC. The encoded protein is CASSRGLQDSNEQYF.

Comments on this clonotype: The junction departs from the called germline gene at one end, perhaps through a read error. The V call is TRBV5-6, the J call TRBJ2-2, with 7 bases matching TRBD1. The CDR3 consists of 15 residues. Germline V CDR1 and CDR2: SGHDT, YYEEEE. CDR3 sequence (DNA): TGTGCCAGCAGCTGGGGACAGACGAACGCCGGGGAGCTGTTTTTT. As protein: CASSWGQTNAGELFF.

This clonotype was counted between two and nine times. The CDR3 DNA reads TGCAGCGTCGGACAGGGCGGGTTCTTC. This gives the protein CSVGQGGFF. V gene TRBV29-1 combines with J gene TRBJ2-1; 8 bases align to TRBD1. The CDR3 is made up of 9 amino acids. The V and J ends lost 6 bases and 15 bases, in that order; junction bases with no gene match: 4. Germline V gene sequence: CDR1 SQVTM, CDR2 ANQGSEA.

This clonotype was recorded many times. The rearrangement links TRBV7-9 to TRBJ2-7; D may be TRBD2 (5 bases). Trimming took off 2 bases at V and 3 bases at J, with 20 bases between the two ends. Germline V gene data show CDR1 as SEHNR and CDR2 as FQNEAQ (reference sequence). The CDR3 totals 17 residues. CDR3 coding DNA: TGTGCCAGCAGCTTATGGGGAGATCAGCGCCCCCGCTACGAGCAGTACTTC. This encodes CASSLWGDQRPRYEQYF.

This clonotype has a single count. Likely a read error: the CDR3 ends without its conserved phenylalanine or tryptophan. The limits of the CDR3 on the DNA are not certain, so only TCRdb's listed CDR3 is given. V gene TRBV5-4 combines with J gene TRBJ1-6. The CDR3 totals 13 residues, both ends included. Germline V gene sequence: CDR1 SGHNT, CDR2 YYREEE (reference sequence). CDR3: CASSIEPEGALHS.

Notes on this clonotype: Given the absence of the conserved phenylalanine or tryptophan at the CDR3 end, a read error is likely. V usage is TRBV29-1 and J usage is TRBJ1-6; 9 nucleotides align to TRBD1. Germline CDR1 reads SQVTM; CDR2 reads ANQGSEA. V shed 6 bases and J 10 bases; nucleotides not matched to a gene: 13. The CDR3 is 15 residues long. The CDR3 nucleotides read TGCAGCGTCCCTCGGGTTAGACAGGGGGACTCACCCCTCCACCTT. It encodes CSVPRVRQGDSPLHL.

This clonotype occurred once. V and J are TRBV11-2 and TRBJ2-5; maybe TRBD2 (6 bases). The germline CDR1 and CDR2 sequences are SGHAT and FQNNGV. V was cut by 7 bases and J by 10 bases, with 28 bases left in between. The CDR3 runs 16 residues. CDR3 sequence: CASIQTPGGGKECQYF. The DNA for the CDR3 is TGTGCCAGCATCCAAACTCCTGGTGGGGGGAAAGAGTGCCAGTACTTC.

In the case of this clonotype: A read error may produce the germline difference seen at one junction end. V is TRBV11-1 and J is TRBJ2-5; 10 bases are a match to TRBD2. Germline V gene data show CDR1 as SGHAT and CDR2 as FQDESV (reference sequence). This CDR3 spans 16 amino acids. The CDR3 protein is CASGLASSGSEETQYF. The CDR3, as DNA: TGTGCCAGCGGCTTAGCGTCTAGCGGGAGTGAAGAGACCCAATACTTC.

As concerns this clonotype: Relative to the germline gene, one junction end is altered; a read error may explain this. The genes are TRBV4-2 and TRBJ1-5; D is unclear. This CDR3 has 15 residues. Looked up from germline, CDR1 is LGHNA and CDR2 is YNFKEQ. The CDR3 spells CASNQNLQSNQPQHF. The CDR3 region has the DNA TGTGCCAGCAACCAAAATTTACAGTCGAATCAGCCCCAGCATTTT.

The V and J genes are TRBV29-1 and TRBJ2-1; possible D gene TRBD2, 5 bases. The V and J ends lost 4 bases and 6 bases respectively, with 16 bases between them. This CDR3 has 14 residues. Germline CDR1 and CDR2: SQVTM and ANQGSEA. This CDR3 reads CSVAETSSLNEQFF. CDR3 nucleotides: TGCAGCGTTGCGGAGACCTCTAGCCTCAATGAGCAGTTCTTC.

Relative to its sample, this clonotype is medium-sized. The chain has TRBV29-1 and TRBJ2-1, with 9 bases aligning to TRBD1. From germline, CDR1 is SQVTM and CDR2 ANQGSEA. The CDR3 has 14 residues. V shed 7 bases, J shed 2 bases, and the junction held 6 bases outside the gene matches. The chain's CDR3 is CSGIGQGTYNEQFF. CDR3 DNA sequence: TGCAGCGGGATCGGACAGGGGACCTACAATGAGCAGTTCTTC.

The rearrangement joins TRBV29-1 to TRBJ2-2; D not certain. V gave up 4 bases and J gave up 10 bases, with 16 bases separating them. This CDR3 is 13 amino acids long. Germline CDR1 is SQVTM and CDR2 is ANQGSEA. DNA for the CDR3: TGCAGCGTTGCCGTGCAACTAAACGAGGAGCTGTTTTTT. Its translation: CSVAVQLNEELFF.

Note on this clonotype: One end of the junction is discordant with germline, which a read error may explain. The gene calls are TRBV10-3 and TRBJ1-3, with D possibly being TRBD1 (5 bases). CDR1 ENHRY and CDR2 SYGVKD come from the germline V gene. The CDR3 runs 19 residues. The CDR3 protein is CDISESGVPFRGEGNTIYF. CDR3 DNA: TGTGACATCAGTGAGTCGGGTGTCCCATTTAGGGGAGAAGGAAACACCATATATTTT.

Notes on this clonotype: It is likely a read error, because the conserved phenylalanine at the end of the CDR3 is missing. The rearrangement uses TRBV14 and TRBJ1-1; no firm D call. This CDR3 contains 15 residues. From germline, CDR1 is SGHDN and CDR2 FVKESK. Trimming stripped 4 bases from V and 4 bases from J, with 16 bases between. Here the CDR3 reads CASSPRLGVGTEAFC. DNA of the CDR3: TGTGCCAGCAGCCCCAGACTTGGGGTAGGCACTGAAGCTTTCTGT.

This clonotype was seen at least ten times. V and J are TRBV12-3 or TRBV12-4 and TRBJ2-5; 9 bases match TRBD1. The CDR3 runs 13 residues. V trimming: 4 bases; J trimming: 10 bases; junction bases outside the gene matches: 7. CDR3 amino acids: CASSSGTGLFQYF. CDR3 DNA: TGTGCCAGCAGTTCCGGGACAGGGCTTTTCCAGTACTTC.

Notes on this clonotype: This may be a read error: a much more frequent sequence differs by one nucleotide. The V and J genes are TRBV2 and TRBJ1-1; D is unresolved. Germline assignment: CDR1 SNHLY and CDR2 FYNNEI. Deletions cut 1 base from V and 4 bases from J, with 10 bases between. This CDR3 has 14 amino acids. The CDR3: CASSEGRRITEAFF. CDR3 DNA sequence: TGTGCCAGCAGTGAAGGACGGCGGATCACTGAAGCTTTCTTT.

Notes on this clonotype: The junction differs from germline at one of its ends, possibly a read error. This chain links TRBV4-1 with TRBJ2-7; D is uncertain. Per the germline V gene, CDR1 is MGHRA and CDR2 is YSYEKL. This CDR3 has 15 residues. The CDR3 sequence is CASSQDARSAYEQYF. The CDR3 bases are TGCGCTAGCAGCCAAGATGCCCGCTCGGCCTACGAGCAGTACTTC.

Note on this clonotype: This sequence may be a read error, since a much larger clone differs from it by one base. The chain recombines TRBV11-2 with TRBJ2-3; D is possibly TRBD2 (6 bases). The CDR3 is 16 residues long. Trimming took 2 bases from V and 0 from J, leaving 12 bases between them. Germline CDR1 and CDR2: SGHAT and FQNNGV. CDR3 sequence: CASSLSGGISTDTQYF. The DNA of the CDR3 is TGTGCCAGCAGCTTATCCGGAGGGATTAGCACAGATACGCAGTATTTT.

As regards this clonotype: At one end the junction does not follow the germline gene, possibly because of a read error. This chain links TRBV7-9 with TRBJ1-1; tentative D call: TRBD1 (5 bases). This CDR3 spans 18 amino acids. The germline gives CDR1 SEHNR, CDR2 FQNEAQ (reference sequence). The CDR3 is CASSLGQLRPGPNTEVFF. The CDR3 nucleotides read TGTGCCAGCAGCTTAGGCCAACTCCGTCCGGGACCGAACACTGAAGTTTTCTTT.

In regard to this clonotype: A much larger clone lies one base from this, so it may be a read error. Here the CDR3 omits its conserved ending phenylalanine or tryptophan, so a read error is the likely source. It is unclear where the CDR3 begins or ends on the DNA, so no DNA is shown, and the CDR3 is as TCRdb lists it. The chain employs TRBV11-3 and TRBJ2-3; the tabulated D call, TRBD2, remains unverified against the DNA. The CDR3 has 17 residues if both end residues are counted. Germline CDR1 is SGHNT and CDR2 is YENEEA. The chain's CDR3 is CASSLGKSAGPTDTQYY.